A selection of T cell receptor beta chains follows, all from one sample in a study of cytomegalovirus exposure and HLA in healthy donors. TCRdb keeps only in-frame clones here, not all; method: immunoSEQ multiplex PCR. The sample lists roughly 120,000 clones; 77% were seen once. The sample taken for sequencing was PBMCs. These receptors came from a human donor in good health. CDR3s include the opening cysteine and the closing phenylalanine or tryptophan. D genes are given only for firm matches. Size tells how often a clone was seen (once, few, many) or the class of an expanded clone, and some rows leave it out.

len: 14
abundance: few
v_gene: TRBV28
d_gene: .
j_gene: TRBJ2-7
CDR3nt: TGTGCCAGCAGTTTTAGTGGCGAGGTCTACGAGCAGTACTTC
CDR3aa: CASSFSGEVYEQYF

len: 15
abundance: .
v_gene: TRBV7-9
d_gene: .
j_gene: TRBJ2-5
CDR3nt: TGTGCCAGCAGCCCGGTCCAGGGAAACCAAGAGACCCAGTACTTC
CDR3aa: CASSPVQGNQETQYF

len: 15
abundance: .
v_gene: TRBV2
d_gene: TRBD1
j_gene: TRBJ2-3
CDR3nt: TGTGCCAGCAGGGGGACAGGGGCTGGCACAGATACGCAGTATTTT
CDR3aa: CASRGTGAGTDTQYF

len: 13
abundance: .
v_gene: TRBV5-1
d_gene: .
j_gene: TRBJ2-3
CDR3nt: TGCGCCAGCAGCTTGGACAGTCAGGGTACGCAGTATTTT
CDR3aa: CASSLDSQGTQYF

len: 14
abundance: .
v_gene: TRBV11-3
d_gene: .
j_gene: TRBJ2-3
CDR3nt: TGTGCCAGCAGCTTAGCGGGGGAGACAGATACGCAGTATTTT
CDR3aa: CASSLAGETDTQYF

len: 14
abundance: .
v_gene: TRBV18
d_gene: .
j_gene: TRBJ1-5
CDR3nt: TGTGCCAGCTCACTCGGGTGGAGCAATCAGCCCCAGCATTTT
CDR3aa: CASSLGWSNQPQHF

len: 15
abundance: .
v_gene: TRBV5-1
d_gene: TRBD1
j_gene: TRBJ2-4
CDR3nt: TGCGCCAGCAGCTTGACAGGGGGCAGGTTCGACATTCAGTACTTC
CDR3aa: CASSLTGGRFDIQYF

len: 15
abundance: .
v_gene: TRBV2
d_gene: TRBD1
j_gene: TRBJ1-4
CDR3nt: TGTGCCAGCAGTGAACTGGTGACAGGGGGCGGGAAACTGTTTTTT
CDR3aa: CASSELVTGGGKLFF

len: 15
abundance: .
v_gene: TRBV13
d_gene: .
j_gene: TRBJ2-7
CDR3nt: TGTGCCAGCAGCTTAGCCGTCAGAACAAACTACGAGCAGTACTTC
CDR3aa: CASSLAVRTNYEQYF

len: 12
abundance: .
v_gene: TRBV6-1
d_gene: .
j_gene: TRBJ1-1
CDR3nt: TGTGCCAGCAGGAAAGACAGTACTGAAGCTTTCTTT
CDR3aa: CASRKDSTEAFF

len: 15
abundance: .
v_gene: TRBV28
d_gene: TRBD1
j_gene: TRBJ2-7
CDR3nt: TGTGCCAGCAGTTTACTACAGGGGAGCTCCTACGAGCAGTACTTC
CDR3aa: CASSLLQGSSYEQYF

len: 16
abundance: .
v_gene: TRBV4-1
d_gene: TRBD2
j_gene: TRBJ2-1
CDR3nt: TGCGCCAGCAGCCAAGAAACTAGCGGGAACTACAATGAGCAGTTCTTC
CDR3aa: CASSQETSGNYNEQFF

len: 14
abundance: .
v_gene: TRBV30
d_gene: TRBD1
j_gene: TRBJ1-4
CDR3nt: TGTGCCTGGAGCCAGGACAGGGTTAATGAAAAACTGTTTTTT
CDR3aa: CAWSQDRVNEKLFF

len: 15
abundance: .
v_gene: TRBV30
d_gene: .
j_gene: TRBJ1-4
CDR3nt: TGTGCCTGGAGGCACTCAGGGACAACTAATGAAAAACTGTTTTTT
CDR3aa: CAWRHSGTTNEKLFF

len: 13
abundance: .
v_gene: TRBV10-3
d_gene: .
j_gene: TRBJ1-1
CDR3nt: TGTGCCATCAGTGACAGGGGGAACACTGAAGCTTTCTTT
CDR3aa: CAISDRGNTEAFF

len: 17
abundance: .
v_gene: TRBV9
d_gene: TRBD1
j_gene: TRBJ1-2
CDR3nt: TGTGCCAGCAGCGTAGACATCCAGGGGGCATCCAACTATGGCTACACCTTC
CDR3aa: CASSVDIQGASNYGYTF

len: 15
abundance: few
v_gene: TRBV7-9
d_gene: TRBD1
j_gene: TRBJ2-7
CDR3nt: TGTGCCAGCAGCCTCAGGACAGGGGGGATTTACGAGCAGTACTTC
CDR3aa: CASSLRTGGIYEQYF

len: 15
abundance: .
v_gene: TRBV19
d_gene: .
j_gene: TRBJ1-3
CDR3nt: TGTGCCAGTAGACTAGGACGCGAGGCTGGAAACACCATATATTTT
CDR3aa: CASRLGREAGNTIYF

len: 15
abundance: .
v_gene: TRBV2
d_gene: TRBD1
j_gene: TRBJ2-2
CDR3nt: TGTGCCAGCAGGGGCGGGACAGGGAACACCGGGGAGCTGTTTTTT
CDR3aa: CASRGGTGNTGELFF

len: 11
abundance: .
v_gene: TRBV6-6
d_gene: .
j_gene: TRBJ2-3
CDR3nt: TGTGCCAGCAGCTCTCCAGGGTCCCAGTATTTT
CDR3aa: CASSSPGSQYF

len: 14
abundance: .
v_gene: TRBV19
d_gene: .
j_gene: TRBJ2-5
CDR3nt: TGTGCCAGTAGTCTCGGACAGAACCAAGAGACCCAGTACTTC
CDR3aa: CASSLGQNQETQYF

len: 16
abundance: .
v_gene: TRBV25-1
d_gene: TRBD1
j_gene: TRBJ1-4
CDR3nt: TGTGCCAGCAGTGAAGGGGACAGGGGGCGAAGTGAAAAACTGTTTTTT
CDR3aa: CASSEGDRGRSEKLFF

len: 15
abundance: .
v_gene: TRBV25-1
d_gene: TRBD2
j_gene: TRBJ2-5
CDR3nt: TGTGCCAGCAGTGGTGCGGGGGGCGGAGAAGAGACCCAGTACTTC
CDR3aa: CASSGAGGGEETQYF

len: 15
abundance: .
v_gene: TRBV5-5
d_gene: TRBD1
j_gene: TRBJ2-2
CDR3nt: TGTGCCAGCAGCTTAATGACAGGGGTTGCCGGGGAGCTGTTTTTT
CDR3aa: CASSLMTGVAGELFF

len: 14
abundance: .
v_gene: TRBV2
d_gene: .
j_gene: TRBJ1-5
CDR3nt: TGTGCCAGCAGTGTAAGTGGCAGGATACAGCCCCAGCATTTT
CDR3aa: CASSVSGRIQPQHF

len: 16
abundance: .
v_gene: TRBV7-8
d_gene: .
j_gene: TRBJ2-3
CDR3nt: TGTGCCAGCAGCTTAATTGGGGGGACCCTCACAGATACGCAGTATTTT
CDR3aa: CASSLIGGTLTDTQYF

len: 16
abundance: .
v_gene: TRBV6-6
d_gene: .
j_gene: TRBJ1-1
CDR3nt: TGTGCCAGCAGTTACTCGGGGCGTAGCTTGAACACTGAAGCTTTCTTT
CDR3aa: CASSYSGRSLNTEAFF

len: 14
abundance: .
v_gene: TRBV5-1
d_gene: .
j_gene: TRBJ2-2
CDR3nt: TGCGCCAGCAGCTTGGCCGCGAACACCGGGGAGCTGTTTTTT
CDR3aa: CASSLAANTGELFF

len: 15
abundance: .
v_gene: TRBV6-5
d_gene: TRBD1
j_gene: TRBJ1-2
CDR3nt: TGTGCCAGCAGTTACCACACAGGGGACCGTTATGGCTACACCTTC
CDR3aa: CASSYHTGDRYGYTF

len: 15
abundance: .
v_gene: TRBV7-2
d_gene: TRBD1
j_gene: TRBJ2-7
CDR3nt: TGTGCCAGCAGCTTAGCTCAGGGGGTAATCTACGAGCAGTACTTC
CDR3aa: CASSLAQGVIYEQYF

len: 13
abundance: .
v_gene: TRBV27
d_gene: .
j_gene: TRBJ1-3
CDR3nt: TGTGCCAGTTCCAAGACTCCCGAGGACACCATATATTTT
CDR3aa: CASSKTPEDTIYF

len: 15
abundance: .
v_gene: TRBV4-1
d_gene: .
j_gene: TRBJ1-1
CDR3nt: TGCGCCAGCAGCCAAACCCCGGCGGGGAACACTGAAGCTTTCTTT
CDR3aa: CASSQTPAGNTEAFF

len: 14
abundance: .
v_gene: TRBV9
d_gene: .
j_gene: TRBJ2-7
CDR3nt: TGTGCCAGCAGCGTAGGAGAGACACCCACGAGGCAGTACTTC
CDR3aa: CASSVGETPTRQYF

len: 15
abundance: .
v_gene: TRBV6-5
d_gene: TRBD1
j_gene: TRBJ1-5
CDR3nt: TGTGCCAGCAGCCCACTCGACAGGGGAGACCAGCCCCAGCATTTT
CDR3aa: CASSPLDRGDQPQHF

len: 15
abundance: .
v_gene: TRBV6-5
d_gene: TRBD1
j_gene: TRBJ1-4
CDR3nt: TGTGCCAGCAGTTACCAACAGGGGACTAATGAAAAACTGTTTTTT
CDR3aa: CASSYQQGTNEKLFF

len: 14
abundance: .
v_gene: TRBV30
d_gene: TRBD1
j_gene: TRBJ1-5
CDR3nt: TGTGCCTGGAGTGTGTTGGACAGGGGGGGGCCCCAGCATTTT
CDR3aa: CAWSVLDRGGPQHF

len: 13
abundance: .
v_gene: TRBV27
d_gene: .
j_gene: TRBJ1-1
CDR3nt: TGTGCCAGCAGCCAGGGGTTCCACACTGAAGCTTTCTTT
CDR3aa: CASSQGFHTEAFF

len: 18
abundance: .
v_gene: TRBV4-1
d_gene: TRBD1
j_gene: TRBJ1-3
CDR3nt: TGCGCCAGCAGCCAAGATAATGAAAGGACAGGGGTTTTCAACACCATATATTTT
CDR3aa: CASSQDNERTGVFNTIYF

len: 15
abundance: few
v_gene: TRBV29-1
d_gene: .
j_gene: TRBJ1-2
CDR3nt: TGCAGCGTTGAAGACCCTACCGGGGGGGCCGGGGGCTACACCTTC
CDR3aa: CSVEDPTGGAGGYTF

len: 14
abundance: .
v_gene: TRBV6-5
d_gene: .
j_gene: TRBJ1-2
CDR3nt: TGTGCCAGCAGTTACGCTAGGGGTAACTATGGCTACACCTTC
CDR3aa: CASSYARGNYGYTF

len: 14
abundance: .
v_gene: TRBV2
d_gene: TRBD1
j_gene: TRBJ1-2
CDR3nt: TGTGCCAGCAGTTACGACAGGGCGAGCTATGGCTACACCTTC
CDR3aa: CASSYDRASYGYTF

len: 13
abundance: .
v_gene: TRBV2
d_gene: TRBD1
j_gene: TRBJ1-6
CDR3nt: TGTGCCAGCACAGACAGGGGTAATTCACCCCTCCACTTT
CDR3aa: CASTDRGNSPLHF

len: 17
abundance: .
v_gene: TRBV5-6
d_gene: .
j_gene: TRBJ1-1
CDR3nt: TGTGCCAGCAGCTTGGAGACAGTCTATCATGGGAACACTGAAGCTTTCTTT
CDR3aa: CASSLETVYHGNTEAFF

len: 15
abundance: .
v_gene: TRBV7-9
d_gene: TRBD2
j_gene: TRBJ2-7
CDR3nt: TGTGCCAGCAGCTTAGCTCCAGCGGGAGTCTCCGAGCAGTACTTC
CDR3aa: CASSLAPAGVSEQYF

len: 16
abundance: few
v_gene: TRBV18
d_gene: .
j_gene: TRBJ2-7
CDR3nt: TGTGCCAGCTCACGGGGGGACGGACTAAATATCTACGAGCAGTACTTC
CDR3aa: CASSRGDGLNIYEQYF

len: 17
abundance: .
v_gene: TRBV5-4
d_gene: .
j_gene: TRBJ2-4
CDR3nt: TGTGCCAGCAGCTTGGGGCAGGCGCTATCAACCAAAAACATTCAGTACTTC
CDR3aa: CASSLGQALSTKNIQYF

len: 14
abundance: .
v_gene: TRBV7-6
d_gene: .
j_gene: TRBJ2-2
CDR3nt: TGTGCCAGCAGCTTAAGCGGGAACACCGGGGAGCTGTTTTTT
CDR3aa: CASSLSGNTGELFF

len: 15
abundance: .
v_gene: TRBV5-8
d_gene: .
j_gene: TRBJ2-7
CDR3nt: TGTGCCAGCTCTCCCGCCCACCTAAGAACCTACGAGCAGTACTTC
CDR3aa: CASSPAHLRTYEQYF

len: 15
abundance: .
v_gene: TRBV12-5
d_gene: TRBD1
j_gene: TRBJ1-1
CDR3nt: TGTGCTAGTGGTCTGTGGGGGGGGACAGGGTCGCAAGCTTTCTTT
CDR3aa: CASGLWGGTGSQAFF

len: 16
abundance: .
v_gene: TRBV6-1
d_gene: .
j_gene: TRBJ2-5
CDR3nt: TGTGCCAGCAGTGATATAAATATGGCTAGTGGGGAGACCCAGTACTTC
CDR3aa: CASSDINMASGETQYF

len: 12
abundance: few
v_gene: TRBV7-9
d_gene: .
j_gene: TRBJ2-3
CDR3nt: TGTGCCAGCAGCCCGAACTTAGATACGCAGTATTTT
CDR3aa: CASSPNLDTQYF

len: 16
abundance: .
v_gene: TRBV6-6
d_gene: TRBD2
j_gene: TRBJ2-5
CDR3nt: TGTGCCAGCAGTTACCACATAGCGGGAGCGGGAGAGACCCAGTACTTC
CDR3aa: CASSYHIAGAGETQYF

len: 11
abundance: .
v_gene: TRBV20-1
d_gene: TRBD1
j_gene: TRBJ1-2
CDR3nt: TGCGGGACAGGGGGGGATTGGGGCTACACCTTC
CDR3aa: CGTGGDWGYTF

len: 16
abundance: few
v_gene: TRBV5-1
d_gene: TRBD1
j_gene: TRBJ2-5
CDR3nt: TGCGCCAGCAGCAAACTCGGGACAGGGCGGCGAGAGACCCAGTACTTC
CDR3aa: CASSKLGTGRRETQYF

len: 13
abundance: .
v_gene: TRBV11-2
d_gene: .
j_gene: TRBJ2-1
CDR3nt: TGTGCCAGCAGCTTAGATTGGAGGAGTGAGCAGTTCTTC
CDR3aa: CASSLDWRSEQFF